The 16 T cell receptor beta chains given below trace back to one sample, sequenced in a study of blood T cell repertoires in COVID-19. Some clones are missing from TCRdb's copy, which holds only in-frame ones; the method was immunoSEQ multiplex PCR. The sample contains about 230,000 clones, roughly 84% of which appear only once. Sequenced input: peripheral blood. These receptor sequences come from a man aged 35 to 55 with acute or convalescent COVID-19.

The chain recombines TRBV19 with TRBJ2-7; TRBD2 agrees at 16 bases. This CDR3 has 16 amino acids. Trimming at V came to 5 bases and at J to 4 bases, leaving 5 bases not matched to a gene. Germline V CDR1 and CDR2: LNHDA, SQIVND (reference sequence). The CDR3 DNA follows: TGTGCCAGTAGTCCGGGGACTAGCGGGAGGGCTTACGAGCAGTACTTC. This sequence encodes CASSPGTSGRAYEQYF.

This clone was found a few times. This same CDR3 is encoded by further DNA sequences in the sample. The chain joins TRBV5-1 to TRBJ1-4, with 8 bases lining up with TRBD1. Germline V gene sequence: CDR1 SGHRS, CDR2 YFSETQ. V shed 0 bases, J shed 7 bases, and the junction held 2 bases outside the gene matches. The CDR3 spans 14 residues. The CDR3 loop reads CASSLGTGREKLFF. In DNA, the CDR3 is TGCGCCAGCAGCTTGGGGACAGGGCGTGAAAAACTGTTTTTT.

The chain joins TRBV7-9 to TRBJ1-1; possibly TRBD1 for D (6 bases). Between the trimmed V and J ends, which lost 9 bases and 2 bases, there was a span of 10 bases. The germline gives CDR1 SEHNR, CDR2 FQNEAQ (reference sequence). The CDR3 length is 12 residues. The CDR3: CASEQGNTEAFF. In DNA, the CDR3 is TGTGCCAGTGAACAGGGTAACACTGAAGCTTTCTTT.

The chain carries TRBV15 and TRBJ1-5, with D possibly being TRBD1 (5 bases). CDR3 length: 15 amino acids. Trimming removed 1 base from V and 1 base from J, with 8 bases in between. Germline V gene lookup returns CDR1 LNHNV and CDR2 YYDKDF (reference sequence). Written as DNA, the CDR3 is TGTGCCACCAGCAGAGGGGACTTAAGCAATCAGCCCCAGCATTTT. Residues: CATSRGDLSNQPQHF.

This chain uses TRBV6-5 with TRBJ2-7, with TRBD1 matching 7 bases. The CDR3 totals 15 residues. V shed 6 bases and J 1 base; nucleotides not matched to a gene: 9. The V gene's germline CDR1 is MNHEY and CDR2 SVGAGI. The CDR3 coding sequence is TGTGCCAGCAGGATTGACAGGGAGAGATCCTACGAGCAGTACTTC. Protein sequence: CASRIDRERSYEQYF.

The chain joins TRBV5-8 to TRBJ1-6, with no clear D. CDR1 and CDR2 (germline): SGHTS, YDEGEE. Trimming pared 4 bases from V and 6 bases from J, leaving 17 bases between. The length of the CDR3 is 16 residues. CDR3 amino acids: CASSHGVGRSNSPLHF. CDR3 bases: TGTGCCAGCAGCCACGGGGTGGGGAGATCTAATTCACCCCTCCACTTT.

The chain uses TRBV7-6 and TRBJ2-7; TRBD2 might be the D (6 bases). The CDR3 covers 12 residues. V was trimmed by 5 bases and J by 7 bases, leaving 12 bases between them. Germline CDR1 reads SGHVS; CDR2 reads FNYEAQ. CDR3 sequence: CASSRLEGEQYF. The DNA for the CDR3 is TGTGCCAGCAGCCGCTTGGAGGGGGAGCAGTACTTC.

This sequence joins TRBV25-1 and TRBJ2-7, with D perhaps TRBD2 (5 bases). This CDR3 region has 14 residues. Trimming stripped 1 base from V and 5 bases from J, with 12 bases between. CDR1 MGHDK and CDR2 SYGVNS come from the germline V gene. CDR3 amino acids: CASSEFGGYDEQYF. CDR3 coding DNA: TGTGCCAGCAGTGAATTCGGCGGGTACGACGAGCAGTACTTC.

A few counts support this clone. CDR3 region: CASSHMGASSYNEQFF. The DNA of the CDR3 is TGTGCCAGCAGCCATATGGGCGCGAGCTCCTACAATGAGCAGTTCTTC. The genes are TRBV4-2 and TRBJ2-1; D unclear. CDR1 and CDR2 from the germline V gene are LGHNA and YNFKEQ. V lost 3 bases to trimming and J lost 0 bases, with 12 bases between them. CDR3 length: 16 residues.

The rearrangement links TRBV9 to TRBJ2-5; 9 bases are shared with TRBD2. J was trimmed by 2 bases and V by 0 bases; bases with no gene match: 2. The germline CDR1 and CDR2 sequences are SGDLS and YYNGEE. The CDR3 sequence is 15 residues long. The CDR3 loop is CASSVAGLAQETQYF. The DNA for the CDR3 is TGTGCCAGCAGCGTAGCGGGACTAGCACAAGAGACCCAGTACTTC.

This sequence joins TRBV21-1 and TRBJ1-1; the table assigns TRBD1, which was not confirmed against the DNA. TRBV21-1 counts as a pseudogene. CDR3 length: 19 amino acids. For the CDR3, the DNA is TGTGCCAGCAGCAAATTTATCTACGAGGGTGGGGGCATGAACACTGAAGCTTTCTTT. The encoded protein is CASSKFIYEGGGMNTEAFF.

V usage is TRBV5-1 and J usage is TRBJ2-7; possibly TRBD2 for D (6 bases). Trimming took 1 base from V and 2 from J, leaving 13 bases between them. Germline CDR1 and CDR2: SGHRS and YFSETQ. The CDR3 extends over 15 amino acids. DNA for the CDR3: TGCGCCAGCAGCTTGTCCCCGGGAGCGGCCTACGAGCAGTACTTC. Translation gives CASSLSPGAAYEQYF. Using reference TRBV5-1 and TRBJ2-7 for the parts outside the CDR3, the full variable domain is KAGVTQTPRYLIKTRGQQVTLSCSPISGHRSVSWYQQTPGQGLQFLFEYFSETQRNKGNFPGRFSGRQFSNSRSEMNVSTLELGDSALYLCASSLSPGAAYEQYFGPGTRLTVT.

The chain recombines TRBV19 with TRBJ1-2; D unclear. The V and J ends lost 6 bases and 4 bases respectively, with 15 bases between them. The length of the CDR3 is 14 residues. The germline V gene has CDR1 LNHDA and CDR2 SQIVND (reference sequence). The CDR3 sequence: CASRTPRLRYGYTF. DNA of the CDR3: TGTGCCAGTAGGACGCCCAGGTTGCGCTATGGCTACACCTTC.

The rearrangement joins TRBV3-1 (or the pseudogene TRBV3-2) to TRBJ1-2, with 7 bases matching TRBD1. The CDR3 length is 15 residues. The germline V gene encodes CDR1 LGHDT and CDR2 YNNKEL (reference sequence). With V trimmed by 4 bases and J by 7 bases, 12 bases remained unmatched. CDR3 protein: CASSPRQGVVGGYTF. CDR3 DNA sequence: TGTGCCAGCAGCCCCCGACAGGGAGTCGTCGGTGGCTACACCTTC.

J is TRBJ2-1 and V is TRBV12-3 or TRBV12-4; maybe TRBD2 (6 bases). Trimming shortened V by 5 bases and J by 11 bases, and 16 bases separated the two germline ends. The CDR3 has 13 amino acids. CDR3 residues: CASSQGGPLKQFF. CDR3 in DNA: TGTGCCAGCAGTCAAGGAGGGCCCTTAAAGCAGTTCTTC.

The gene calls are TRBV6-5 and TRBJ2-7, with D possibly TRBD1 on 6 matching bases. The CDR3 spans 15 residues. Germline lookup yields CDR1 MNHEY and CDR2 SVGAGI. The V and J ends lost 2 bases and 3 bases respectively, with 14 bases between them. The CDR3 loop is CASSYEGQGLYEQYF. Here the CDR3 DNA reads TGTGCCAGCAGTTACGAGGGACAAGGGCTCTACGAGCAGTACTTC.